These 19 T cell receptor beta chains were all obtained from the same sample, sequenced in a study of blood T cell repertoires in COVID-19 (dated by TCRdb to between 2020 and 2021). Libraries were made using the immunoSEQ multiplex PCR assay. The table comes from immuneACCESS by way of TCRdb, which keeps in-frame sequences with V and J called. Part of the clones is missing from these tables; in studies checked, under half for an unresolved V gene and the rest for unknown reasons. This sample comprises about 480,000 clones, roughly 87% of them detected only once. The ten biggest clones cover 0.75% to 0.9% of the sample. Sequenced sample: peripheral blood. These receptors were collected from a man aged 18 to 35 with COVID-19, enrolled during active disease.

This chain links TRBV5-8 with TRBJ2-3; tentatively, D is TRBD2 (6 bases). This CDR3 is 16 amino acids long. Germline V gene data show CDR1 as SGHTS and CDR2 as YDEGEE. The V and J ends lost 0 bases and 9 bases respectively, with 20 bases between them. CDR3 nucleotides: TGTGCCAGCAGCTTGGGGCCCGGGACTGTCGGGGACACGCAGTATTTT. This encodes CASSLGPGTVGDTQYF.

This sequence joins TRBV2 and TRBJ2-1; TRBD2 might be the D (5 bases). Trimming removed 8 bases at V and 0 bases at J, with 8 bases between. The CDR3 runs 13 residues. CDR1 is SNHLY and CDR2 is FYNNEI in the germline V gene. CDR3 sequence reads: CASETSSYNEQFF. The DNA for the CDR3 is TGTGCCAGCGAAACTAGCTCCTACAATGAGCAGTTCTTC.

The gene calls are TRBV2 and TRBJ1-2; TRBD1 matches at 9 bases. From germline, CDR1 is SNHLY and CDR2 FYNNEI. The CDR3 is 14 residues long. With 4 bases clipped from V and 8 bases from J, the junction kept 8 bases outside the gene matches. CDR3 nucleotide sequence: TGTGCCAGCAGTGCCGGGACAGGGCCCGGGGGCTACACCTTC. It is translated as CASSAGTGPGGYTF.

The CDR3: CASSSSSVLQETQYF. In DNA form, the CDR3 reads TGTGCCAGCAGCTCGAGTAGCGTATTGCAGGAGACCCAGTACTTC. This chain links TRBV5-4 with TRBJ2-5, with D tentatively TRBD2 (5 bases). The CDR3 runs 15 residues. Trimming removed 3 bases at V and 5 bases at J, with 17 bases between. CDR1 and CDR2 (germline): SGHNT, YYREEE (reference sequence).

The chain employs TRBV6-5 and TRBJ2-7, with 9 bases fitting TRBD1. Trimming cost V 7 bases and J 3 bases; bases outside gene matches: 7. This CDR3 has 14 amino acids. Germline lookup yields CDR1 MNHEY and CDR2 SVGAGI. Here the CDR3 reads CASKIGTGIYEQYF. Here the CDR3 DNA reads TGTGCCAGCAAGATCGGGACAGGGATCTACGAGCAGTACTTC.

This clone came up a few times. This sequence joins TRBV6-5 and TRBJ2-2; 9 nucleotides align to TRBD1. The CDR3 totals 14 residues. J gave up 5 bases and V 6 bases, and 4 bases lay outside the gene matches. Germline CDR1 MNHEY, CDR2 SVGAGI. The CDR3 spells CASRTGGWTGELFF. In DNA, the CDR3 is TGTGCCAGCAGGACAGGGGGTTGGACCGGGGAGCTGTTTTTT.

The chain is built from TRBV18 and TRBJ2-3; 13 bases map to TRBD2. The CDR3 is 18 residues long. Germline CDR1 is KGHSH and CDR2 is LQKENI. Trimming cost V 3 bases and J 2 bases; bases outside gene matches: 8. The CDR3 nucleotides read TGTGCCAGCTCACCTCAGCGCGGACTAGCGGGGGACACAGATACGCAGTATTTT. As protein: CASSPQRGLAGDTDTQYF.

The chain combines TRBV19 with TRBJ2-5; D not resolved. Per germline, CDR1 LNHDA and CDR2 SQIVND (reference sequence). V shed 3 bases and J shed 4 bases, with 9 bases lying between them. The CDR3 has 13 residues. Here the CDR3 DNA reads TGTGCCAGTAGTATTAGTCACCGAGAGACCCAGTACTTC. This encodes CASSISHRETQYF.

This chain connects TRBV23-1 to TRBJ2-1; 7 bases are shared with TRBD2. TRBV23-1 qualifies as an ORF whose function is uncertain. The CDR3 length is 15 residues. Trimming cost V 7 bases and J 3 bases; bases outside gene matches: 9. CDR3 in amino acids: CASTSGTNVYNEQFF. The CDR3 bases are TGCGCCAGCACTTCCGGGACTAACGTCTACAATGAGCAGTTCTTC.

V is TRBV5-4 and J is TRBJ2-2; possibly TRBD2 for D (7 bases). Germline CDR1 is SGHNT and CDR2 is YYREEE (reference sequence). The CDR3 length is 14 residues. Trimming pared 3 bases from V and 4 bases from J, leaving 10 bases between. CDR3 DNA: TGTGCCAGCAGCTCGGCGGGGGCCACCGGGGAGCTGTTTTTT. Protein sequence: CASSSAGATGELFF.

This clone was seen once. This chain uses TRBV11-2 with TRBJ2-3, with TRBD1 identical over 8 bases. The CDR3 spans 17 residues. J was trimmed by 0 bases and V by 2 bases; bases with no gene match: 7. CDR1 and CDR2 from the germline V gene are SGHAT and FQNNGV. The CDR3 is CASSLWLDRVSTDTQYF. The CDR3 nucleotides read TGTGCCAGCAGCTTATGGTTGGACAGGGTTAGCACAGATACGCAGTATTTT.

In nucleotides, the CDR3 is TGTGCCAGCTCACCACCTAACTCAAATAATTCACCCCTCCACTTT. This sequence encodes CASSPPNSNNSPLHF. J is TRBJ1-6 and V is TRBV18, with D uncertain. Germline V gene data show CDR1 as KGHSH and CDR2 as LQKENI. V was pared by 0 bases and J by 5 bases, with 8 bases between. The CDR3 extends over 15 amino acids.

This sequence joins TRBV19 and TRBJ1-3, with D possibly being TRBD1 (6 bases). Germline V CDR1 and CDR2: LNHDA, SQIVND (reference sequence). CDR3 length: 15 amino acids. Trimming stripped 4 bases from V and 2 bases from J, with 12 bases between. CDR3 amino acids: CASSTTGPPGNTIYF. In DNA, the CDR3 is TGTGCCAGTAGTACGACAGGCCCTCCTGGAAACACCATATATTTT.

The V and J genes are TRBV25-1 and TRBJ2-6; tentatively, D is TRBD1 (5 bases). V lost 0 bases, J lost 1 base, and 7 bases lay in between. The CDR3 sequence is 16 residues long. Germline V gives CDR1 MGHDK, CDR2 SYGVNS. DNA of the CDR3: TGTGCCAGCAGTGAATACCCAGGGTCTGGGGCCAACGTCCTGACTTTC. This translates into CASSEYPGSGANVLTF.

The chain couples TRBV11-3 to TRBJ2-2; possibly TRBD1 for D (6 bases). CDR1 is SGHNT and CDR2 is YENEEA in the germline V gene. This CDR3 region has 17 residues. Trimming took 2 bases from V and 3 from J, leaving 16 bases between them. The CDR3 sequence is CASSLTSGAEYTGELFF. CDR3 bases: TGTGCCAGCAGCTTAACCTCAGGGGCAGAGTACACCGGGGAGCTGTTTTTT.

The chain has TRBV10-3 and TRBJ2-7; TRBD2 is a possible D gene (6 bases). CDR1 and CDR2 (germline): ENHRY, SYGVKD. V lost 6 bases and J lost 0, with 12 bases in between. The length of the CDR3 is 14 residues. Written as DNA, the CDR3 is TGTGCCATCAGGAGGTTGGGGGGCTCCTACGAGCAGTACTTC. It encodes CAIRRLGGSYEQYF.

The chain is built from TRBV18 and TRBJ2-7; 7 bases agree with TRBD2. This CDR3 contains 16 residues. Germline CDR1 reads KGHSH; CDR2 reads LQKENI. Losses at the gene ends were 5 bases for V and 0 bases for J; bases not matched to a gene: 10. As DNA, the CDR3 is TGTGCCAGCTCAACAAAAACTAGCGCGAGCTCCTACGAGCAGTACTTC. This encodes CASSTKTSASSYEQYF.

This chain connects TRBV5-1 to TRBJ2-6; the D gene is possibly TRBD1 (8 bases). Germline CDR1 SGHRS, CDR2 YFSETQ. V lost 5 bases, J lost 0 bases, and 18 bases lay in between. The CDR3 loop spans 18 amino acids. CDR3 bases: TGCGCCAGCAGGCCAATACAGGGGGGGAACTCTGGGGCCAACGTCCTGACTTTC. This codes for CASRPIQGGNSGANVLTF.

The genes are TRBV7-2 and TRBJ2-5; 13 bases are shared with TRBD2. The V and J ends lost 4 bases and 6 bases, in that order; junction bases with no gene match: 5. Germline CDR1 is SGHTA and CDR2 is FQGNSA. This CDR3 is built from 15 residues. CDR3 region: CASSSLAGGPQTQYF. The CDR3 region has the DNA TGTGCCAGCAGCTCACTAGCGGGGGGGCCGCAGACCCAGTACTTC.